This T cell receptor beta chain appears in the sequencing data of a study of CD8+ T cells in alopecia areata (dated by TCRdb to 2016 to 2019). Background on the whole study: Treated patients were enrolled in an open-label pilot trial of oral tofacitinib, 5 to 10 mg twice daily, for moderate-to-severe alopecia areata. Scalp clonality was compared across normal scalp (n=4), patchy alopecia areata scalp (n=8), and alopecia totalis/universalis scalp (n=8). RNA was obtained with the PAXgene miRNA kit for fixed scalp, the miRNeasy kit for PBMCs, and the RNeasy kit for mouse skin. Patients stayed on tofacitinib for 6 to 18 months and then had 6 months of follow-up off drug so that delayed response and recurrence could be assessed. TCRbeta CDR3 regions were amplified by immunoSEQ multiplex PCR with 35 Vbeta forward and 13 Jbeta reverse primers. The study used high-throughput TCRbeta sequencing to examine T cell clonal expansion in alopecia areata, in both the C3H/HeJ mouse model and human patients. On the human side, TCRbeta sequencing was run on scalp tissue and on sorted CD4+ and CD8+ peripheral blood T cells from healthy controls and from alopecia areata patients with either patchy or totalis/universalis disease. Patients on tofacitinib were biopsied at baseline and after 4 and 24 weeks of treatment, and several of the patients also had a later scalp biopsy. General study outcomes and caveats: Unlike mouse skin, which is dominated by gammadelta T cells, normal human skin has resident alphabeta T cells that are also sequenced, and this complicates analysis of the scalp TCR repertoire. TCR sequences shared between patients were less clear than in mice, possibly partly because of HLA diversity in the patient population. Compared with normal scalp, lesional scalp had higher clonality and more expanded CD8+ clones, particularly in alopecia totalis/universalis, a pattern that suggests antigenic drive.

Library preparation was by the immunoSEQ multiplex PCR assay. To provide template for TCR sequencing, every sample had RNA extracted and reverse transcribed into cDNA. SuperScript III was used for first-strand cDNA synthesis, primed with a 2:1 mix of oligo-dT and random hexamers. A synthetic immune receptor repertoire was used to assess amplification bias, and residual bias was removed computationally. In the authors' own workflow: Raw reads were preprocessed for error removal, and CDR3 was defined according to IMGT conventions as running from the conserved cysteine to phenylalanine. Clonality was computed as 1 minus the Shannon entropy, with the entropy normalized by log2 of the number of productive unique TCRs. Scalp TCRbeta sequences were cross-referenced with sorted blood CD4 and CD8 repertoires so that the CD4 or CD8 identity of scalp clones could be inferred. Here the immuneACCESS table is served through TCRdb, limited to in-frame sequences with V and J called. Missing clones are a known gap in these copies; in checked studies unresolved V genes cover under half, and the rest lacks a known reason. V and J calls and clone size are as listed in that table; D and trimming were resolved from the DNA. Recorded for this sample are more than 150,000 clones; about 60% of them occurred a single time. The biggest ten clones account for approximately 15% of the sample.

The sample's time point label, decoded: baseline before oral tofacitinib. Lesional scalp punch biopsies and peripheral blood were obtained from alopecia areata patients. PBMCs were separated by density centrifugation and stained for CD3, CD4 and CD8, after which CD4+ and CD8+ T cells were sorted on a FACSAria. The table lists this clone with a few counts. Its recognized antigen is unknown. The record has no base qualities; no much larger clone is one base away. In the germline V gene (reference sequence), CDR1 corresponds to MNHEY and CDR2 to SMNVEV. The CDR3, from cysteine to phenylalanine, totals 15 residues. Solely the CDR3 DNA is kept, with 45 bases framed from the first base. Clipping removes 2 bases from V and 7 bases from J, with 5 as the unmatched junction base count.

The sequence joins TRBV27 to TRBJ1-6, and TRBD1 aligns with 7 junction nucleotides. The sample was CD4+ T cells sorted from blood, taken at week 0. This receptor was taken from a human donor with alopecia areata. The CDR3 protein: CASSLKGAPNSPLHF. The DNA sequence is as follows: TGTGCCAGCAGTTTAAAGGGGGCCCCAAATTCACCCCTCCACTTT.